This T cell receptor beta chain was identified during a study of cytomegalovirus exposure and HLA in healthy donors. As regards this clone: Its antigen is as yet unknown.

General study results and limits: V- and J-gene trimming of TCR beta was linked (in a later analysis) to a missense DCLRE1C variant. Certain sequence variants were highly shared and formed a cluster, and this cluster was likely a sequencing artifact.

V was trimmed by 1 base and J by 4 bases, leaving 8 bases between them. CDR3 length: 15 amino acids. From germline, CDR1 is SNHLY and CDR2 FYNNEI. This PCR relied on a set of 60 Vbeta primers and 13 Jbeta primers. Clones were sequenced by immunoSEQ multiplex PCR, and TCRdb holds only the in-frame ones, with some missing. Among more than 95,000 clones listed, over 65% were seen once. Input material: PBMCs. The clonotype was recovered from a woman aged 45-60 years in good health and CMV-seropositive. The V call is TRBV2, the J call TRBJ1-6; TRBD1 is a possible D gene (5 bases). DNA of the CDR3: TGTGCCAGCAGTGAAGGACAGATTTATAATTCACCCCTCCACTTT. It codes for CASSEGQIYNSPLHF. Supplemented by reference TRBV2 and TRBJ1-6, the full variable domain reads EPEVTQTPSHQVTQMGQEVILRCVPISNHLYFYWYRQILGQKVEFLVSFYNNEISEKSEIFDDQFSVERPDGSNFTLKIRSTKLEDSAMYFCASSEGQIYNSPLHFGNGTRLTVT.